The source of this T cell receptor (beta chain) is a study of cytomegalovirus exposure and HLA in healthy donors. The CDR3 contains 14 residues. Germline V gene sequence: CDR1 SGHRS, CDR2 YFSETQ. The trim removed 4 bases at V and 2 bases at J, leaving 5 bases unmatched. This clone was counted only a few times. It was with 60 Vbeta and 13 Jbeta primers that the PCR ran. Sequencing was performed with immunoSEQ multiplex PCR; in TCRdb, only in-frame clones are kept and a portion is missing. This repertoire shows under 200,000 clones, about 79% found once; its top ten account for more than 12%. This clonotype was sampled from a man in his fifties or sixties in good health and CMV-seropositive. This chain connects TRBV5-1 to TRBJ1-1; 7 nucleotides line up with TRBD1. The sample consisted of PBMCs. The DNA of the CDR3 is TGCGCCAGCAGCCCAGGACAGGTCAACACTGAAGCTTTCTTT. It yields the protein CASSPGQVNTEAFF.